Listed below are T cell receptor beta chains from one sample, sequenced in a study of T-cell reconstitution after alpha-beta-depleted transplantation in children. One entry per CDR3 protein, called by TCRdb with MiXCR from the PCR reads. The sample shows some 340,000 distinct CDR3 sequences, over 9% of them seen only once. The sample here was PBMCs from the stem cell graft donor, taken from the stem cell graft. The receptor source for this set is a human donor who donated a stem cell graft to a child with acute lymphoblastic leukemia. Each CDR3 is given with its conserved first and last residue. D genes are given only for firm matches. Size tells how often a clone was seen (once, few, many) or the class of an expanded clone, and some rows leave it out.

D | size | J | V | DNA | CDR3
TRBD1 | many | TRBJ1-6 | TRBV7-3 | TGTGCCAGCAGCTTACAGCCCCGGGACAGGCATTCACCCCTCCACTTT | CASSLQPRDRHSPLHF
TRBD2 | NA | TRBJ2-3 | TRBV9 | TGTGCCAGCAGGGGAGGGCCGGGAGATACGCAGTATTTT | CASRGGPGDTQYF
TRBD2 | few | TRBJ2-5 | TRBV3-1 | TGTGCCAGCAGCCAAGAAACGGGGGAGGGCCACTTC | CASSQETGEGHF
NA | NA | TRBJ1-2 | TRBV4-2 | TGTGCCAGCAGCCCCGGGCCCGAGGGCTATGGCTACACCTTC | CASSPGPEGYGYTF
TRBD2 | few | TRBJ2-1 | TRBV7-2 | TGTGCCAGCAGCCCGTGGACTAGCGGCAATGAGCAGTTCTTC | CASSPWTSGNEQFF
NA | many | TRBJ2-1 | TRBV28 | TGTGCCAGCACCCCTCCGGGGACCTTCAATGAGCAGTTCTTC | CASTPPGTFNEQFF
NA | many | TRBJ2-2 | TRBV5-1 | TGCGCCAGCAGCTTGTCACAAGGCGGGACCGGGGAGCTGTTTTTT | CASSLSQGGTGELFF
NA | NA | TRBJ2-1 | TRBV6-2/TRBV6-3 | TGTGCCAGCAGTTACTCGAGGCGGGTCCACAATGAGCAGTTCTTC | CASSYSRRVHNEQFF
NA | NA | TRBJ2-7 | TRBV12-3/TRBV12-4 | TGTGCCAGCAGCTCCCTCTCAGGGCCCCACCTAGGCGGAAAGGAGCAGTACTTC | CASSSLSGPHLGGKEQYF
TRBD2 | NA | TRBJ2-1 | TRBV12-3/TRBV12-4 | TGTGCCAGCAGTTTGTTAGCGGGAGATATTGAGCAGTTCTTC | CASSLLAGDIEQFF
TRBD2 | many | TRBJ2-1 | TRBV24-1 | TGTGCCACCAGTGACCCTAGCGGGAGGGCCAGTGAGCAGTTCTTC | CATSDPSGRASEQFF
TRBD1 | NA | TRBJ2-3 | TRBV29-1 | TGCAGCGGTGCCGGGACAGGGAGCACAGATACGCAGTATTTT | CSGAGTGSTDTQYF
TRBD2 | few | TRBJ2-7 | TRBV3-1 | TGTGCCAGCAGCCGTCCCCCGACTAGCGGGAGTCTCTACGAGCAGTACTTC | CASSRPPTSGSLYEQYF
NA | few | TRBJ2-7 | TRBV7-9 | TGTGCCAGCAGCCGTCCGGGACATAACTACGAGCAGTACTTC | CASSRPGHNYEQYF
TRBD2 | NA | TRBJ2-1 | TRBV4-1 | TGCGCCAGCAGCCAAGTAATAGCGGGCTTCACAGCTAAAGACAATGAGCAGTTCTTC | CASSQVIAGFTAKDNEQFF
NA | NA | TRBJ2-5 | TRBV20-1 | TGCAGTGCTAGAGTAGGGGAAGCGCTGTACCAAGAGACCCAGTACTTC | CSARVGEALYQETQYF
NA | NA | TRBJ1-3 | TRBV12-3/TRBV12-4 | TGTGCCAGCAACATGGGGGTTTCTGGAAACACCATATATTTT | CASNMGVSGNTIYF
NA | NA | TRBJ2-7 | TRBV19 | TGTGCCAGTAGTATTGCGGGGGCCTCCTACGAGCAGTACTTC | CASSIAGASYEQYF
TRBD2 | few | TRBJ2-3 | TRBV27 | TGTGCCACCTCCTTCGGGGGGTATTCCGCAGATACGCAGTATTTT | CATSFGGYSADTQYF
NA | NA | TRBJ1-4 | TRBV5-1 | TGCGCCAGCAGCTTGGTGGGAGCCGATGAAAAACTGTTTTTT | CASSLVGADEKLFF
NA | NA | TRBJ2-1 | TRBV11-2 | TGTGCCAGCAGCTTACCTGACATCCCGGACTCAAGCTCCTACAATGAGCAGTTCTTC | CASSLPDIPDSSSYNEQFF
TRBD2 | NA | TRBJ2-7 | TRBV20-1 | TGCAGTGCTACTAGCGGGAGGGCGCAGTACTTC | CSATSGRAQYF
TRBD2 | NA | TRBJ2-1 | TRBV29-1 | TGCAGCGGACTAGCGGGACTACCCGTCAATGAGCAGTTCTTC | CSGLAGLPVNEQFF
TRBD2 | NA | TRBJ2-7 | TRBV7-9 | TGTGCCAGCAGCGACACGGGGCTAGCGGGCTACGAGCAGTACTTC | CASSDTGLAGYEQYF
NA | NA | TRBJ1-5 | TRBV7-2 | TGTGCCAGCAGCTTAGGAGTTAGCCCCGGGGCGAATCAGCCCCAGCATTTT | CASSLGVSPGANQPQHF
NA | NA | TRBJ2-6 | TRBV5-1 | TGCGCCAGCAGCTCCCCGGGGACGCCTTCTGGGGCCAACGTCCTGACTTTC | CASSSPGTPSGANVLTF
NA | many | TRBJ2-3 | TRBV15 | TGTGCCACCAGCAGAGATGCCACAGATACGCAGTATTTT | CATSRDATDTQYF
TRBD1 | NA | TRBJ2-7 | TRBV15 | TGTGCCACCAGCAGTACCTGGGACAGGGCCTACGAGCAGTACTTC | CATSSTWDRAYEQYF
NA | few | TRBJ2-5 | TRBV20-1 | TGCAGTGTCAAGGAGGGGCGCGGGGAGACCCAGTACTTC | CSVKEGRGETQYF
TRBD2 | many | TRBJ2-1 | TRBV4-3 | TGCGCCAGCAGCCAAGATCCCCTAGCGGGAGGGCTCTCCTACAATGAGCAGTTCTTC | CASSQDPLAGGLSYNEQFF
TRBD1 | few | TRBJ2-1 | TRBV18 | TGTGCCAGCTCACCACCTGAGGGGGCAAGGCGCAATGAGCAGTTCTTC | CASSPPEGARRNEQFF
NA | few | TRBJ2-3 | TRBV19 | TGTGCCAGTATGAATGAGGGAGTGGGCACAGATACGCAGTATTTT | CASMNEGVGTDTQYF
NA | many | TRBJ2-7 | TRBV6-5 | TGTGCCAGCAGTCCCTTACCGCTAGTCAAACCCTACGAGCAGTACTTC | CASSPLPLVKPYEQYF
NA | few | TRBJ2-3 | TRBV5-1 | TGCGCCAGCAGCGAGAGAATGCCTAGCACAGATACGCAGTATTTT | CASSERMPSTDTQYF
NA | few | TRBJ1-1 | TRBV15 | TGTGCCACCAGATGGGGCTTGAACACTGAAGCTTTCTTT | CATRWGLNTEAFF
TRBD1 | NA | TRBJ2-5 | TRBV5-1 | TGCGCCAGCAGCTCGGGACAGGGGGCATGGGAGACCCAGTACTTC | CASSSGQGAWETQYF
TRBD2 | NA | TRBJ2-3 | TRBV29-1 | TGCAGCGTTGGCGGACGACTAGCGGGGGTTTTGCCAGATACGCAGTATTTT | CSVGGRLAGVLPDTQYF
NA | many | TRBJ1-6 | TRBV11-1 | TGTGCCAGCAGCTTAGTCCGGGATTCACCCCTCCACTTT | CASSLVRDSPLHF
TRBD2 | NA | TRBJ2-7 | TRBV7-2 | TGTGCCAGCAGCTTAAGGAGAGGCGGGGGGTTCTACGAGCAGTACTTC | CASSLRRGGGFYEQYF
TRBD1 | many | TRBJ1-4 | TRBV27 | TGTGCCACCTTGGGACAGGGTAGGGAAAAACTGTTTTTT | CATLGQGREKLFF
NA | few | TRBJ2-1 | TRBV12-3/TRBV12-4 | TGTGCCAGCAGAAACCGGGGAAGCTCCTACAATGAGCAGTTCTTC | CASRNRGSSYNEQFF
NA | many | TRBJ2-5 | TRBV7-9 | TGTGCCAGCAGCTTAAGCAGGGGCTACGAGACCCAGTACTTC | CASSLSRGYETQYF
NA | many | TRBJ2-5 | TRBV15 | TGTGCCACCAGCAGAGTGGGAGTACAAGAGACCCAGTACTTC | CATSRVGVQETQYF
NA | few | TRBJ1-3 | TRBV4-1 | TGCGCCAGCAGCTACCCCCAGGGCCTCGGGGCTGGAAACACCATATATTTT | CASSYPQGLGAGNTIYF
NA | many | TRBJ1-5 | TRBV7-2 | TGTGCCAGCAGCCTGGACAGAAATCAGCCCCAGCATTTT | CASSLDRNQPQHF
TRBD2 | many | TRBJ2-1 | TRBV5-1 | TGCGCCAGCAGCAATTCACCGGGGCTAGCGGGAGTTAATGAGCAGTTCTTC | CASSNSPGLAGVNEQFF
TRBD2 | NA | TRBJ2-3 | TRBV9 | TGTGCCAGCAGCGTCCTAGCGGTCACAGATACGCAGTATTTT | CASSVLAVTDTQYF
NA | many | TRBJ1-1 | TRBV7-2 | TGTGCCAGCAGCTTAACGAATTGGGCAGGGGAATTCAACACTGAAGCTTTCTTT | CASSLTNWAGEFNTEAFF
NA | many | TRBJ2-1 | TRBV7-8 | TGTGCCAGCAGCTTGGCGGCCAATGAGCAGTTCTTC | CASSLAANEQFF
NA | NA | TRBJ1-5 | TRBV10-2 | TGCGCCAGCAGTGAGTCGCCGGGGATGCTAATCAGCCAGCCCCAGCATTTT | CASSESPGMLISQPQHF
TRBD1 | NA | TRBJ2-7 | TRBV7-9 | TGTGCCAGCAGCTTAGGGCGACAGGGATTCTACGAGCAGTACTTC | CASSLGRQGFYEQYF
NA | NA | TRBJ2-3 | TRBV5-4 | TGTGCCAGCAGCTTGGGTCGGGAGCTTCCGCAGTATTTT | CASSLGRELPQYF
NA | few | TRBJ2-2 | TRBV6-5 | TGTGCCAGCAGTTACAATGGGGGTGACACCGGGGAGCTGTTTTTT | CASSYNGGDTGELFF
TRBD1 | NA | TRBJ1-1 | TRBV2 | TGTGCCAGCAGTGAAATGGGACAGGGGGCGTCTGAAGCTTTCTTT | CASSEMGQGASEAFF
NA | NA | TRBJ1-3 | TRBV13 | TGTGCCAGCGAAACAGGATCGAAATTTGGAAACACCATATATTTT | CASETGSKFGNTIYF